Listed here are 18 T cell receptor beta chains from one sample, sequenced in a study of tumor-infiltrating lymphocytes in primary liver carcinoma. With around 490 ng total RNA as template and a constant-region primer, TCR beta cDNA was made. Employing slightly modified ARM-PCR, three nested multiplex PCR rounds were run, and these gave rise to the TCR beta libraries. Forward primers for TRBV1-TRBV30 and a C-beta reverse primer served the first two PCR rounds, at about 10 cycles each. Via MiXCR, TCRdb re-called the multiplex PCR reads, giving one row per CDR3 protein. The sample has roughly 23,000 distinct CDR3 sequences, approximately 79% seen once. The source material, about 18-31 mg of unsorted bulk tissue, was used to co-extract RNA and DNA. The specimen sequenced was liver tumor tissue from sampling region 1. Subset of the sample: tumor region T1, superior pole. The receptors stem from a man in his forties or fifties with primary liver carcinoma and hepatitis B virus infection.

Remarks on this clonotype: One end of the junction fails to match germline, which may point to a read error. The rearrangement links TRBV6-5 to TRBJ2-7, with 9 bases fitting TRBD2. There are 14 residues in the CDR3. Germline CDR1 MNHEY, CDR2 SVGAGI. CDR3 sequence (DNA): TGTGTCAACAGTTACTCTAGCGGGAATAGCGAGCAGTGCTTC. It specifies CVNSYSSGNSEQCF.

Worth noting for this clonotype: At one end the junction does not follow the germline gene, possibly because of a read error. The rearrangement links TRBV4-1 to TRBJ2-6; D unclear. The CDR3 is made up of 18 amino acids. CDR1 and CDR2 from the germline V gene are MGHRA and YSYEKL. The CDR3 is CASSQGILELSGANVLTF. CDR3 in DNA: TGCGCCAGCAGTCAAGGGATCCTCGAACTATCTGGGGCCAACGTCCTGACTTTC.

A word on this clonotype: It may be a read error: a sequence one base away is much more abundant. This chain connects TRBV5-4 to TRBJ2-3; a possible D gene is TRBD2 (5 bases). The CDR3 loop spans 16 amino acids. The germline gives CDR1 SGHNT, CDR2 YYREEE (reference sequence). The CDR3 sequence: CASSNAQRTDADTQCF. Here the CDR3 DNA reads TGTGCCAGCAGCAATGCTCAGCGGACGGACGCAGATACGCAGTGTTTT. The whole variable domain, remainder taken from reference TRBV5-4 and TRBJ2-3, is ETGVTQSPTHLIKTRGQQVTLRCSSQSGHNTVSWYQQALGQGPQFIFQYYREEENGRGNFPPRFSGLQFPNYSSELNVNALELDDSALYLCASSNAQRTDADTQCFGPGTRLTVL.

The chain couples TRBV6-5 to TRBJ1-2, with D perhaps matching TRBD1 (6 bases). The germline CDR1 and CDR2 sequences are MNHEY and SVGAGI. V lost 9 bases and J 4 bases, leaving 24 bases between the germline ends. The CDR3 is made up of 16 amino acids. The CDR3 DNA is TGTGCCAGTAAAAGGGCACAGGGAACTTATAGCTATGGCTACACCTTC. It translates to CASKRAQGTYSYGYTF.

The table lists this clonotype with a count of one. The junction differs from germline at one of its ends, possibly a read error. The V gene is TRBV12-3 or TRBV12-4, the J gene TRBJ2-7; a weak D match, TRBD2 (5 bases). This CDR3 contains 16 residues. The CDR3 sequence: CVSSPWASGRVSEQYF. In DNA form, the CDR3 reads TGTGTCAGCAGTCCGTGGGCTAGTGGGAGAGTCAGCGAGCAGTACTTC.

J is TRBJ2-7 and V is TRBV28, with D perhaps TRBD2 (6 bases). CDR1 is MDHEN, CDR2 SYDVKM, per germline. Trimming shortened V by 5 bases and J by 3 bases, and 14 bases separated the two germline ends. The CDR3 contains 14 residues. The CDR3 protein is CASSAQAGNYEQYF. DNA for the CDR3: TGTGCCAGCAGTGCCCAGGCGGGGAACTACGAGCAGTACTTC.

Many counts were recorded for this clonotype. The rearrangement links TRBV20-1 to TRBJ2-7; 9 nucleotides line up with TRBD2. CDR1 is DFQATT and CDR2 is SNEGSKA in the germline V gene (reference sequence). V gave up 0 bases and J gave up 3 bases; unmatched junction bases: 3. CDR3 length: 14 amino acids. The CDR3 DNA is TGCAGTGCTAGAGATCTGACTAGCGGCTACGAGCAGTACTTC. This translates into CSARDLTSGYEQYF.

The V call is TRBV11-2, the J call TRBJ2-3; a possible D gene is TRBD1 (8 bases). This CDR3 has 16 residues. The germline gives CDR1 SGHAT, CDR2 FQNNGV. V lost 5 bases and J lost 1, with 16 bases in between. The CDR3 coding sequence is TGTGCCAGCAGCACAGGGGGGGGCACGGGCACAGATACGCAGTATTTT. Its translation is CASSTGGGTGTDTQYF. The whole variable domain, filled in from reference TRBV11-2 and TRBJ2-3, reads EAGVAQSPRYKIIEKRQSVAFWCNPISGHATLYWYQQILGQGPKLLIQFQNNGVVDDSQLPKDRFSAERLKGVDSTLKIQPAKLEDSAVYLCASSTGGGTGTDTQYFGPGTRLTVL.

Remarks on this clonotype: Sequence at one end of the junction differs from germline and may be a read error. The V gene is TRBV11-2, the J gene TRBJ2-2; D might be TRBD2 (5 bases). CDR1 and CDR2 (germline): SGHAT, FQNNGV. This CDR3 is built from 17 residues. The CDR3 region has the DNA TGTGCCAGCAGCTTAGCATTAGGTAGGGCGAGCACCGGGGAGCCGTTTTTT. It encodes CASSLALGRASTGEPFF.

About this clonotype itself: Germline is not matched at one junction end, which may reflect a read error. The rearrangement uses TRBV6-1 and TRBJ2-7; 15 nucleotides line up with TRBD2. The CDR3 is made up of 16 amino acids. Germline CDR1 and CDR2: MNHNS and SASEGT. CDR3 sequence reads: CAGSSPGLAGGDGQYF. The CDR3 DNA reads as TGTGCCGGCAGTTCCCCGGGACTAGCGGGAGGCGACGGGCAGTACTTC.

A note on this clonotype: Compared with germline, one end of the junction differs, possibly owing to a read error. For the CDR3, the DNA is TGTGTCATCACCAAACGATCGGGACTAGCGGGAGGGTTCTCCTACGAGCAGCGCTTC. Translation gives CVITKRSGLAGGFSYEQRF. V is TRBV10-3 and J is TRBJ2-7; 16 bases agree with TRBD2. The CDR3 contains 19 residues. CDR1 is ENHRY, CDR2 SYGVKD, per germline.

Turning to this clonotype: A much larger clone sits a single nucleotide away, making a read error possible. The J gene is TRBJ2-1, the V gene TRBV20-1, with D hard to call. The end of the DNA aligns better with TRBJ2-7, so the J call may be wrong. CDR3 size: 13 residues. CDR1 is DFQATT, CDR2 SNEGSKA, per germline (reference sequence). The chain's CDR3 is CSARDPKETEQYF. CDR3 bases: TGCAGTGCTAGAGACCCTAAGGAGACTGAGCAGTACTTC.

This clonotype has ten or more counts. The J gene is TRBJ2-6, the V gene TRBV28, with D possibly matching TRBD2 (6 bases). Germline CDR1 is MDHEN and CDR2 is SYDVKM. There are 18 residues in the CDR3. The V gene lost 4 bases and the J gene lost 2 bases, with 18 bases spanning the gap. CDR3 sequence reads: CASSSPLISGTGANVLTF. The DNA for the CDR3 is TGTGCCAGCAGTTCCCCCCTAATTAGCGGAACTGGGGCCAACGTCCTGACTTTC.

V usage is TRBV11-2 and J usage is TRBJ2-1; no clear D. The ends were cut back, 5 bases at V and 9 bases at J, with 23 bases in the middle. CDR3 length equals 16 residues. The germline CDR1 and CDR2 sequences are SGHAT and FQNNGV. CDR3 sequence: CASSPFSSAKVGEQFF. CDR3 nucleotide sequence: TGTGCCAGCAGCCCTTTCTCCAGTGCGAAGGTTGGTGAGCAGTTCTTC.

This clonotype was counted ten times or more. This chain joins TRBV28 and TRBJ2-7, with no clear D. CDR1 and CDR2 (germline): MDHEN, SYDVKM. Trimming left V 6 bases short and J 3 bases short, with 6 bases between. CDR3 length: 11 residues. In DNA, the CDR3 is TGTGCCAGCAGCAGGATCTACGAGCAGTACTTC. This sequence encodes CASSRIYEQYF.

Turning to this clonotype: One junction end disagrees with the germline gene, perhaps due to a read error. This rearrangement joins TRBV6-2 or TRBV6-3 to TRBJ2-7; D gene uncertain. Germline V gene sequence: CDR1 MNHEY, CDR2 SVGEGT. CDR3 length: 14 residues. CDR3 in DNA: TGTGTCAGCAGTTTTTTTGGTCAGCACCGCGAGCAGTACTTC. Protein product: CVSSFFGQHREQYF.

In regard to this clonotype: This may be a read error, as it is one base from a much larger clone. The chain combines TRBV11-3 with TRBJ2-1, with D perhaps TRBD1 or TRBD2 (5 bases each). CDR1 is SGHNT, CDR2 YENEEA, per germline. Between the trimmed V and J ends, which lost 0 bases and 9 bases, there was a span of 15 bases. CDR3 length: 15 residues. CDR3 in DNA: TGTGCCAGCAGCTTAGATCGGGACCAGGGTGCTGAGCAGTTCTTC. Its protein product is CASSLDRDQGAEQFF.

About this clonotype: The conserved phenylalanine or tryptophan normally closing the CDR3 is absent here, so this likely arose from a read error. Written as DNA, the CDR3 is TGTGCCACCAGTGGAACGGGCGGGACGAACTCCTACAATGAGCAGTTCCTC. Protein: CATSGTGGTNSYNEQFL. The rearrangement joins TRBV24-1 to TRBJ2-1, with D tentatively TRBD2 (6 bases). CDR3 length: 17 amino acids. Germline lookup yields CDR1 KGHDR and CDR2 SFDVKD. V gave up 5 bases and J gave up 0 bases, with 16 bases separating them.